This TCR beta chain was captured by sequencing in a study of CXCR3-negative and CXCR3-positive naive CD8 T cells (dated by TCRdb to about 2019). Background on the whole study: In total, 110 million to 150 million TRB reads were obtained, corresponding to roughly 1.5 +/- 0.3 million reads per library. The diversity and physicochemical repertoire analyses included some 11 donors pooled from two independent experiments. TRBV-TRBJ cluster analysis included naive subsets from about 5 donors and memory cells from 3 donors.

These reads were obtained on a NextSeq 550. The Human TCR Profiling Kit (MiLaboratory) was used to prepare UMI-labeled 5' RACE TRB cDNA libraries. cDNA synthesis used the entire amount of extracted RNA, and PCR amplification then used the entire amount of cDNA produced. Libraries were prepared in parallel using an identical number of PCR cycles. In the original analysis: MIGEC and MiXCR extracted about 50,000 +/- 10,000 unique UMI-labeled TRB cDNA molecules per library, requiring at least two reads per UMI. On average, each library contained approximately 40,000 +/- 10,000 functional in-frame TRB CDR3 nucleotide clonotypes without stop codons. Diversity metrics, including normalized Shannon-Wiener and Chao1, were computed in VDJtools after downsampling to 5000 UMI-labeled TRB molecules per sample. For the central five CDR3 residues, VDJtools calculated physicochemical properties weighted by clonotype size, namely interaction energy, strength, volume and Kidera factor 4. The reads, reprocessed by TCRdb, yield one row per CDR3 protein sequence and no DNA. TCRdb, not the authors, supplied the V and J calls. The sample's table lists a count of about 22,000 distinct CDR3 sequences. 20% to 25% of the sample belongs to the ten largest clones.

The CDR3, cysteine through phenylalanine, is 19 amino acids long. DNA is not on record. According to the germline V gene, CDR1 reads MNHEY and CDR2 reads SVGAGI. Study-level results and caveats: Freshly isolated PBMCs were used for most assays because CXCR3 expression went down partially after cryopreservation. Because surface CD5, which is linked to self-reactivity in mice, was comparable between the naive subsets, TCR interaction strength was also inferred from TRB CDR3 physicochemical properties. Naive CXCR3-negative and CXCR3-positive cells from the same donor showed similar TRBV-TRBJ usage, whereas memory cells showed distinct patterns. Comparably high repertoire diversity was found in both naive subsets, whereas much lower repertoire diversity was found in memory CD8+ T cells.

Each CD8+ T cell subset was flow-sorted in triplicate, and a few hundred thousand cells per subset were placed directly into RLT lysis buffer. Peripheral blood mononuclear cells were isolated from buffy coats by standard density gradient centrifugation. Total RNA was extracted from sorted cells using an RNeasy Mini Kit. In regard to this clonotype: Its target antigen remains unknown.

The chain uses TRBV6-5 and TRBJ2-1; TCRdb outputs TRBD2, but without DNA this stays unchecked. The source material was memory CD8+ T cells from blood. The sample's cell subset or site label, in plain terms: conventional CD8+ memory T cells (TMEM), sorted as controls. The TCR was taken from a human donor in good health. Some clones in this sample may be carry-over from other donors' samples. The CDR3 has the sequence CASSYFKVAGDFSYNEQFF.